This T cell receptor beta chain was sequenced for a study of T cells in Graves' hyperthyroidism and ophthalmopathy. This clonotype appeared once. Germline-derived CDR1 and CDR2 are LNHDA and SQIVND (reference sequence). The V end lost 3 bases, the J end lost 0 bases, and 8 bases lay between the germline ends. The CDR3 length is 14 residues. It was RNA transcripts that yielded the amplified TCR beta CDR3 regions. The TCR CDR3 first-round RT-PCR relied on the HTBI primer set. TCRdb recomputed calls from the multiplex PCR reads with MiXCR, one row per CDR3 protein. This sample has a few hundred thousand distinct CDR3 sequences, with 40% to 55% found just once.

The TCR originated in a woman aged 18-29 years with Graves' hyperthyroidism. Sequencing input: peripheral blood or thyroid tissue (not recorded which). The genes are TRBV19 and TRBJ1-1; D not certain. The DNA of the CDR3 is TGTGCCAGTAGTATTCGGGGATTGAACACTGAAGCTTTCTTT. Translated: CASSIRGLNTEAFF.